These 19 T cell receptor beta chains originate from one sample sequenced in a study of cytomegalovirus exposure and HLA in healthy donors. Use of 60 Vbeta and 13 Jbeta primers characterized the PCR. Measured with immunoSEQ multiplex PCR; TCRdb has only the in-frame clones, and not every one. This table has more than 95,000 clones, around 80% appearing once. Sequenced sample: PBMCs. The source of these receptors is a young man in good health and CMV-seronegative.

V usage is TRBV6-5 and J usage is TRBJ2-1, with 11 bases aligning to TRBD2. In germline, CDR1 is MNHEY, CDR2 SVGAGI. V lost 4 bases and J lost 10; bases outside the gene matches: 6. The CDR3 extends over 14 amino acids. As DNA, the CDR3 is TGTGCCAGCAGTTTAGCGGGGGGGCCCCGGGAGCAGTTCTTC. This encodes CASSLAGGPREQFF.

V and J are TRBV5-1 and TRBJ2-7; 7 bases are shared with TRBD2. Germline CDR1 is SGHRS and CDR2 is YFSETQ. CDR3 length equals 16 residues. The V gene end was trimmed by 3 bases and the J gene end by 0 bases; junction bases not matched to a gene: 9. The CDR3 protein is CASSWGGLGSSYEQYF. CDR3 DNA sequence: TGCGCCAGCAGCTGGGGGGGACTGGGGAGCTCCTACGAGCAGTACTTC.

The rearrangement uses TRBV5-1 and TRBJ1-1, with 7 bases aligning to TRBD1. The germline V gene has CDR1 SGHRS and CDR2 YFSETQ. This CDR3 has 14 residues. J lost 4 bases, V lost 0 bases, and 3 bases had no gene match. This CDR3 reads CASSLGSGGTEAFF. DNA for the CDR3: TGCGCCAGCAGCTTGGGATCAGGGGGCACTGAAGCTTTCTTT.

Of note for this clone: Additional DNA sequences in this sample encode the identical CDR3. V usage is TRBV7-2 and J usage is TRBJ2-2, with TRBD1 matching over 10 bases. The CDR3 sequence is 16 residues long. CDR1 is SGHTA, CDR2 FQGNSA, per germline. Unmatched junction bases numbered 7, after V lost 3 bases and J lost 6 bases. The CDR3 protein is CASSFLGQGFAGELFF. CDR3 DNA: TGTGCCAGCAGCTTTCTGGGACAGGGGTTCGCCGGGGAGCTGTTTTTT.

V gene TRBV30 combines with J gene TRBJ2-6, with TRBD2 matching over 7 bases. V gave up 2 bases and J gave up 0 bases; unmatched junction bases: 4. Per germline, CDR1 GTSNPN and CDR2 SVGIG (reference sequence). The CDR3 consists of 16 residues. The CDR3 DNA follows: TGTGCCTGGAGTTGGGGAGGGTTCTCTGGGGCCAACGTCCTGACTTTC. Its protein is CAWSWGGFSGANVLTF.

The rearrangement uses TRBV2 and TRBJ1-4, with 10 bases fitting TRBD1. V dropped 6 bases and J dropped 2; count of bases not matched to a gene: 9. There are 17 residues in the CDR3. The germline V gene has CDR1 SNHLY and CDR2 FYNNEI. CDR3 coding DNA: TGTGCCAGCAGAAACCGGGACAGGGGATCCACTAATGAAAAACTGTTTTTT. Residues: CASRNRDRGSTNEKLFF.

The gene calls are TRBV9 and TRBJ2-1; 16 nucleotides align to TRBD2. V gave up 4 bases and J gave up 10 bases; unmatched junction bases: 5. The CDR3 consists of 15 residues. Germline values: CDR1 SGDLS, CDR2 YYNGEE. The DNA for the CDR3 is TGTGCCAGCAGCTTTGGGACTAGCGGGGGGGGAGAGCAGTTCTTC. Protein product: CASSFGTSGGGEQFF. The whole variable domain, filled in from reference TRBV9 and TRBJ2-1, reads DSGVTQTPKHLITATGQRVTLRCSPRSGDLSVYWYQQSLDQGLQFLIQYYNGEERAKGNILERFSAQQFPDLHSELNLSSLELGDSALYFCASSFGTSGGGEQFFGPGTRLTVL.

This clone was observed once. The chain joins TRBV30 to TRBJ2-3; 7 bases fit TRBD2. Germline-derived CDR1 and CDR2 are GTSNPN and SVGIG (reference sequence). The CDR3 extends over 16 amino acids. With 0 bases clipped from V and 1 base from J, the junction kept 7 bases outside the gene matches. The CDR3 DNA is TGTGCCTGGAGTGTACTCGCGGGAGCCGGCACAGATACGCAGTATTTT. This sequence encodes CAWSVLAGAGTDTQYF.

This chain links TRBV9 with TRBJ1-5; 7 bases are shared with TRBD1. Germline trimming cut 0 bases from V and 4 bases from J; bases unmatched to any gene: 4. The germline V gene encodes CDR1 SGDLS and CDR2 YYNGEE. The length of the CDR3 is 15 residues. This CDR3 is CASSVGGTENQPQHF. The DNA of the CDR3 is TGTGCCAGCAGCGTAGGAGGGACAGAGAATCAGCCCCAGCATTTT.

This chain's CDR3 is CASSPGIFSGNTIYF. CDR3 sequence (DNA): TGTGCCAGCAGCCCCGGGATCTTCTCTGGAAACACCATATATTTT. The chain links TRBV7-9 to TRBJ1-3; D is unclear. The V and J ends lost 5 bases and 0 bases respectively, with 11 bases between them. The length of the CDR3 is 15 residues. Germline CDR1 and CDR2: SEHNR and FQNEAQ (reference sequence).

The CDR3 region has the DNA TGTGCCAGCAGCCTGCAGGGGAATGCCGAGCAGTACTTC. Translation gives CASSLQGNAEQYF. The chain couples TRBV14 to TRBJ2-7; maybe TRBD1 (6 bases). From germline, CDR1 is SGHDN and CDR2 FVKESK. Trimming cost V 4 bases and J 6 bases, with 13 bases left between them. There are 13 residues in the CDR3.

A remark on this clone: One junction end disagrees with the germline gene, perhaps due to a read error. V and J are TRBV6-6 and TRBJ2-1; weak D call: TRBD1 (7 bases). CDR3 length: 14 residues. Looked up from germline, CDR1 is MNHNY and CDR2 is SVGAGI (reference sequence). CDR3 coding DNA: TGTGCCAGCAGTCCATATATCACAGGGGTTCGGACTATCTTC. This encodes CASSPYITGVRTIF.

V usage is TRBV7-2 and J usage is TRBJ1-6; no reliable D call. This CDR3 spans 15 amino acids. Germline V gene lookup returns CDR1 SGHTA and CDR2 FQGNSA. Deletions cut 5 bases from V and 0 bases from J, with 8 bases between. This chain's CDR3 is CASSTHGSYNSPLHF. Written as DNA, the CDR3 is TGTGCCAGCAGCACCCACGGCTCCTATAATTCACCCCTCCACTTT.

The chain is built from TRBV27 and TRBJ1-2, with TRBD1 matching over 10 bases. The V segment lost 4 bases and the J segment 7 bases; nucleotides outside the gene matches: 9. CDR1 is MNHEY, CDR2 SMNVEV, per germline (reference sequence). The CDR3 extends over 15 amino acids. CDR3 sequence: CASSSTDRGGGGYTF. The CDR3 bases are TGTGCCAGCAGTTCAACGGACAGGGGGGGAGGTGGCTACACCTTC.

This sequence joins TRBV30 and TRBJ2-3; D ambiguous. The V gene's germline CDR1 is GTSNPN and CDR2 SVGIG (reference sequence). V dropped 5 bases and J dropped 6 bases, with 18 bases sitting between them. The CDR3 contains 14 residues. This CDR3 reads CAWRRIAVSDTQYF. The CDR3 DNA is TGTGCCTGGCGCCGGATAGCAGTCTCCGATACGCAGTATTTT.

This clone was seen just once. The chain links TRBV25-1 to TRBJ2-5; 15 bases align to TRBD2. The DNA end lines up better with TRBJ2-7; the J call may be wrong. The germline CDR1 and CDR2 sequences are MGHDK and SYGVNS. This CDR3 region has 17 residues. CDR3 sequence: CASSGGLAGGLKYEQYF. DNA of the CDR3: TGTGCCAGCAGTGGCGGACTAGCGGGAGGGCTGAAATACGAGCAGTACTTC.

The chain employs TRBV5-8 and TRBJ2-2; a possible D gene is TRBD2 (6 bases). V lost 4 bases, J lost 1 base, and 17 bases lay in between. The CDR3 has 17 amino acids. CDR1 and CDR2 from the germline V gene are SGHTS and YDEGEE. The CDR3 DNA follows: TGTGCCAGCAGCCCCAGGACCAGGCGGGGGAACACCGGGGAGCTGTTTTTT. Protein: CASSPRTRRGNTGELFF. Using reference TRBV5-8 and TRBJ2-2 for the parts outside the CDR3, the full variable domain is EAGVTQSPTHLIKTRGQQATLRCSPISGHTSVYWYQQALGLGLQFLLWYDEGEERNRGNFPPRFSGRQFPNYSSELNVNALELEDSALYLCASSPRTRRGNTGELFFGEGSRLTVL.

The chain has TRBV5-4 and TRBJ2-5, with D possibly being TRBD1 (7 bases). The CDR3 totals 14 residues. The V end was cut by 4 bases, the J end by 2 bases, with 12 bases between. The germline V gene encodes CDR1 SGHNT and CDR2 YYREEE (reference sequence). The CDR3 spells CASSLTGTQETQYF. The CDR3 nucleotides are TGTGCCAGCAGCCTGACAGGGACTCAAGAGACCCAGTACTTC.

V is TRBV18 and J is TRBJ2-1; D is ambiguous. The germline CDR1 and CDR2 sequences are KGHSH and LQKENI. The germline V and J ends were trimmed by 1 base and 0 bases, with 22 bases remaining between them. The CDR3 runs 20 residues. CDR3 loop: CASSPRVETQLSPSYNEQFF. DNA of the CDR3: TGTGCCAGCTCACCACGGGTGGAGACCCAACTATCCCCCTCCTACAATGAGCAGTTCTTC.